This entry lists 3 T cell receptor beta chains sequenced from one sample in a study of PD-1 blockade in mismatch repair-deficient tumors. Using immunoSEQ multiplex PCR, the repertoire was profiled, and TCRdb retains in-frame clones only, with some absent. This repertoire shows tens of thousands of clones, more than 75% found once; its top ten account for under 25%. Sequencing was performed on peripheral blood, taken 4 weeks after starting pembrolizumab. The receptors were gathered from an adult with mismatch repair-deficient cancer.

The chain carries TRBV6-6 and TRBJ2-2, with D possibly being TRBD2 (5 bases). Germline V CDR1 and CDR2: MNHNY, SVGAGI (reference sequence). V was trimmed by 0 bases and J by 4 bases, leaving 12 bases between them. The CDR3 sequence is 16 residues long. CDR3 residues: CASSYSAWEITGELFF. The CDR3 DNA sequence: TGTGCCAGCAGTTACTCGGCGTGGGAGATCACCGGGGAGCTGTTTTTT.

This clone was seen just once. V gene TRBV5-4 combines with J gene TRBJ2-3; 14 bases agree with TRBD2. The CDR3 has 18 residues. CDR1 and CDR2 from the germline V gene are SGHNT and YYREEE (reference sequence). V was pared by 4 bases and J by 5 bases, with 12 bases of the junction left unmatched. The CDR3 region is CASSPDLMGLAGVDTQYF. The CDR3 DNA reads TGTGCCAGCAGCCCTGACCTGATGGGACTAGCGGGGGTAGATACGCAGTATTTT.

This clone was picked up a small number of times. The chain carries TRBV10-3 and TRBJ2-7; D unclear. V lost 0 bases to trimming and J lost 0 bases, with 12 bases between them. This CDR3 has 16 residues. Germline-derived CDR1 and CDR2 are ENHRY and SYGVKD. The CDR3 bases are TGTGCCATCAGTGAGTCGGTCGTACCCTTCTCCTACGAGCAGTACTTC. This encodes CAISESVVPFSYEQYF.